The 19 T cell receptor beta chains listed next were all sequenced from one sample in a study of early T cells in non-severe SARS-CoV-2 infection. TCRdb analysed the 5' RACE reads with MiXCR anew, one entry per CDR3 protein. The sample lists under 25,000 distinct CDR3 sequences; 3.5% to 5% were seen once. Source material: whole blood. These receptors were taken from an adult who was a healthcare worker with PCR-confirmed SARS-CoV-2 infection or an uninfected control (not recorded which).

This clonotype was counted at least ten times. The chain has TRBV11-3 and TRBJ2-2; 12 nucleotides agree with TRBD2. CDR3 length: 16 amino acids. The V gene's germline CDR1 is SGHNT and CDR2 YENEEA. V lost 6 bases, J lost 3 bases, and 5 bases stayed unmatched. CDR3 sequence (DNA): TGTGCCAGCAGTCAACTAGCGGGGGGTTACACCGGGGAGCTGTTTTTT. Protein: CASSQLAGGYTGELFF.

This clonotype was seen many times. The V call is TRBV7-8, the J call TRBJ2-1; TRBD1 agrees at 7 bases. V was clipped by 2 bases and J by 6 bases; unmatched bases: 7. The CDR3 sequence is 15 residues long. Germline lookup yields CDR1 SGHVS and CDR2 FQNEAQ. The CDR3 sequence is CASSLSGTASNEQFF. The CDR3 DNA reads TGTGCCAGCAGCTTATCCGGGACAGCAAGCAATGAGCAGTTCTTC.

Many counts were recorded for this clonotype. The V call is TRBV19, the J call TRBJ2-5, with no clear D. CDR1 is LNHDA, CDR2 SQIVND, per germline (reference sequence). With 4 bases removed from V and 3 bases from J, the gap between germline ends came to 9 bases. The CDR3 runs to 13 residues. The DNA for the CDR3 is TGTGCCAGTAGTACCTGGGCCGAAGAGACCCAGTACTTC. This gives the protein CASSTWAEETQYF.

This clonotype was seen many times. This chain links TRBV19 with TRBJ1-2, with no clear D. Trimming took 3 bases from V and 8 from J, leaving 13 bases between them. Looked up from germline, CDR1 is LNHDA and CDR2 is SQIVND (reference sequence). There are 13 residues in the CDR3. CDR3 in amino acids: CASSMRTLEGYTF. The CDR3 DNA sequence: TGTGCCAGTAGTATGAGAACCTTGGAAGGCTACACCTTC. Filled out from reference TRBV19 and TRBJ1-2, the complete variable domain reads DGGITQSPKYLFRKEGQNVTLSCEQNLNHDAMYWYRQDPGQGLRLIYYSQIVNDFQKGDIAEGYSVSREKKESFPLTVTSAQKNPTAFYLCASSMRTLEGYTFGSGTRLTVV.

At least ten counts were recorded for this clonotype. The chain combines TRBV9 with TRBJ2-5, with 7 bases that match TRBD2. The J segment lost 5 bases and the V segment lost 2 bases, leaving 3 bases of the junction unmatched. Germline CDR1 SGDLS, CDR2 YYNGEE. The CDR3 has 13 residues. This CDR3 is CASSVGGYETQYF. The CDR3 DNA reads TGTGCCAGCAGCGTCGGGGGGTATGAGACCCAGTACTTC.

The sample holds many counts of this clonotype. V gene TRBV12-3 or TRBV12-4 combines with J gene TRBJ2-1, with a possible D match to TRBD2 (6 bases). With 5 bases removed from V and 0 bases from J, the gap between germline ends came to 11 bases. CDR3 length: 15 amino acids. The CDR3 DNA reads TGTGCCAGCAGTCTACGGGGGAGCTCCTACAATGAGCAGTTCTTC. Its protein is CASSLRGSSYNEQFF.

In its sample, this clonotype was seen many times. This chain joins TRBV5-6 and TRBJ1-1; D possibly corresponds to TRBD1 (5 bases). The CDR3 extends over 14 amino acids. Germline CDR1 and CDR2: SGHDT and YYEEEE. The V end lost 5 bases, the J end lost 1 base, and 12 bases lay between the germline ends. In DNA form, the CDR3 reads TGTGCCAGCAGACAGGTCGGGTCGAACACTGAAGCTTTCTTT. This gives the protein CASRQVGSNTEAFF.

By sample fraction, this clonotype is medium-sized. The chain uses TRBV28 and TRBJ2-1; 7 bases map to TRBD1. V lost 6 bases, J lost 9 bases, and 8 bases stayed unmatched. Germline values: CDR1 MDHEN, CDR2 SYDVKM. CDR3 length: 13 residues. DNA of the CDR3: TGTGCCAGCAGACGACAGGGACCCAGTGAGCAGTTCTTC. Protein: CASRRQGPSEQFF.

This clonotype was recorded at least ten times. The chain uses TRBV30 and TRBJ2-5, with TRBD2 matching 10 bases. There are 14 residues in the CDR3. Trimming took 4 bases from V and 2 from J; bases not matched to a gene: 4. From germline, CDR1 is GTSNPN and CDR2 SVGIG (reference sequence). CDR3 sequence: CAWIYSGGQETQYF. Written as DNA, the CDR3 is TGTGCCTGGATATATAGCGGGGGGCAAGAGACCCAGTACTTC.

This clonotype was seen only a few times. The chain is built from TRBV28 and TRBJ2-3; 10 bases are shared with TRBD2. Germline V gene sequence: CDR1 MDHEN, CDR2 SYDVKM. The V segment lost 5 bases and the J segment 7 bases; nucleotides outside the gene matches: 9. The CDR3 has 15 residues. CDR3 loop: CASSPIASGGYTQYF. The CDR3 DNA reads TGTGCCAGCAGTCCTATCGCTAGCGGGGGTTATACGCAGTATTTT.

This clonotype has at least ten counts. The chain links TRBV18 to TRBJ2-7; no clear D gene. Per the germline V gene, CDR1 is KGHSH and CDR2 is LQKENI. Trimming left V 3 bases short and J 4 bases short, with 13 bases between. This CDR3 spans 14 amino acids. CDR3 amino acids: CASSPTTPFYEQYF. The CDR3 DNA reads TGTGCCAGCTCACCGACGACTCCCTTTTACGAGCAGTACTTC.

This clonotype was recorded a few times. V usage is TRBV3-1 and J usage is TRBJ2-1; no clear D gene. V was shortened by 3 bases and J by 3 bases, with 21 bases between the two germline ends. The CDR3 consists of 18 residues. CDR1 and CDR2 (germline): LGHDT, YNNKEL (reference sequence). The CDR3 spells CASSHFRAGSPYYNEQFF. The CDR3 DNA follows: TGTGCCAGCAGCCATTTTAGAGCAGGCTCCCCTTACTACAATGAGCAGTTCTTC.

This clonotype is labeled medium-sized (0.01 to 0.1%). The rearrangement uses TRBV20-1 and TRBJ1-5, with D unclear. The V gene lost 2 bases and the J gene lost 4 bases, with 9 bases spanning the gap. The CDR3 is 13 residues long. CDR1 DFQATT and CDR2 SNEGSKA come from the germline V gene (reference sequence). The CDR3 DNA sequence: TGCAGTGCTAGATGGCAGCTAAATCAGCCCCAGCATTTT. Protein product: CSARWQLNQPQHF.

This clonotype has a count of ten or more. The gene calls are TRBV4-3 and TRBJ2-3; D ambiguous. CDR1 is LGHNA, CDR2 YSLEER, per germline. The CDR3 contains 14 residues. Deletions cut 2 bases from V and 4 bases from J, with 10 bases between. CDR3 sequence: CASSQSTIPDTQYF. The CDR3 DNA follows: TGCGCCAGCAGCCAATCGACAATCCCAGATACGCAGTATTTT.

This clonotype was seen many times. The chain uses TRBV7-2 and TRBJ2-7, with a tentative D call TRBD2 (6 bases). The CDR3 loop spans 15 amino acids. Trimming pared 6 bases from V and 0 bases from J, leaving 15 bases between. Germline CDR1 reads SGHTA; CDR2 reads FQGNSA. CDR3 in DNA: TGTGCCAGCAGAAAGCCGGGACTCCACTCCTACGAGCAGTACTTC. This gives the protein CASRKPGLHSYEQYF.

This clonotype was recorded at least ten times. The chain couples TRBV29-1 to TRBJ2-7, with 8 nucleotides matching TRBD2. V shed 7 bases and J 0 bases; nucleotides not matched to a gene: 8. The CDR3 has 14 residues. Germline values: CDR1 SQVTM, CDR2 ANQGSEA. DNA of the CDR3: TGCAGCGCCCTTCGGGAGGGAAGCTCCTACGAGCAGTACTTC. Translation gives CSALREGSSYEQYF.

This clonotype has at least ten counts. CDR3 protein: CAISESANTEAFF. The CDR3 bases are TGTGCCATCAGTGAGTCGGCTAACACTGAAGCTTTCTTT. The genes are TRBV10-3 and TRBJ1-1, with unresolved D. V gave up 0 bases and J gave up 2 bases, with 4 bases separating them. Germline V gene lookup returns CDR1 ENHRY and CDR2 SYGVKD. The CDR3 runs to 13 residues.

This clonotype was seen at least ten times. CDR3 loop: CSVEEDQGVGYGYTF. CDR3 nucleotides: TGCAGCGTTGAAGAGGATCAGGGGGTCGGCTATGGCTACACCTTC. J is TRBJ1-2 and V is TRBV29-1, with 7 bases aligning to TRBD1. Germline values: CDR1 SQVTM, CDR2 ANQGSEA. V lost 0 bases, J lost 4 bases, and 8 bases stayed unmatched. This CDR3 contains 15 residues.

This clonotype was seen ten or more times. The chain employs TRBV5-1 and TRBJ2-7; the D call may be TRBD1 or TRBD2 (5 bases each). The CDR3 is 12 amino acids. V lost 7 bases to trimming and J lost 2 bases, with 10 bases between them. CDR1 and CDR2 (germline): SGHRS, YFSETQ. The CDR3 protein is CASSRGAYEQYF. The CDR3 region has the DNA TGCGCCAGCTCGAGGGGCGCCTACGAGCAGTACTTC.